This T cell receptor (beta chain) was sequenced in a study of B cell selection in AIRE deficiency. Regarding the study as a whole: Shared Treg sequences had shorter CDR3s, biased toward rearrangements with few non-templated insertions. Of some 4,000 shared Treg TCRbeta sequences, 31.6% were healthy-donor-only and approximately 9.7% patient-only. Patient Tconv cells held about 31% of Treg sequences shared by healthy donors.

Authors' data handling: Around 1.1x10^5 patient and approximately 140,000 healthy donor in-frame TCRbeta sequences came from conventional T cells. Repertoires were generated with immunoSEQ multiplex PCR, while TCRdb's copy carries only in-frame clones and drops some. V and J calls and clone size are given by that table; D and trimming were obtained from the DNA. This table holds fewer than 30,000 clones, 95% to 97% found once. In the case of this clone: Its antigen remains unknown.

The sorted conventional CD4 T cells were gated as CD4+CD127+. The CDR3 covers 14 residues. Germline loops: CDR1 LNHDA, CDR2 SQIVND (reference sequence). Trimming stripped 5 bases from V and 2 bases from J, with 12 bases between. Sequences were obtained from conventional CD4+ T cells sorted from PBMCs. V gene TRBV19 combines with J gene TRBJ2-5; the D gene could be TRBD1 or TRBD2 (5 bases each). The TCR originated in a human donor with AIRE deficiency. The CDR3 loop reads CASSSRDAQETQYF. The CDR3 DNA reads TGTGCCAGTAGTTCCCGGGACGCACAAGAGACCCAGTACTTC.